This T cell receptor beta chain stems from a study of blood T cells in healthy people across ages. Per-sample PBMC isolation yielded at least 7 million cells. A J-beta primer mix and a sample-barcoded 5' primer were used in a second PCR of about 6 to 12 cycles. TCRdb recomputed calls from the 5' RACE reads with MiXCR, one row per CDR3 protein. The table includes about 580,000 distinct CDR3 sequences, less than 60% detected once. Trimming stripped 4 bases from V and 6 bases from J, with 13 bases between. Per the germline V gene, CDR1 is MGHDK and CDR2 is SYGVNS. This CDR3 region has 15 residues. The material sequenced was blood. This clonotype was sampled from a man older than 75 in good health. V and J are TRBV25-1 and TRBJ1-6; D is perhaps TRBD1 (5 bases). The CDR3 loop reads CASSVRDRTNSPLHF. CDR3 bases: TGTGCCAGCAGTGTCCGGGACCGCACTAATTCACCCCTCCACTTT.